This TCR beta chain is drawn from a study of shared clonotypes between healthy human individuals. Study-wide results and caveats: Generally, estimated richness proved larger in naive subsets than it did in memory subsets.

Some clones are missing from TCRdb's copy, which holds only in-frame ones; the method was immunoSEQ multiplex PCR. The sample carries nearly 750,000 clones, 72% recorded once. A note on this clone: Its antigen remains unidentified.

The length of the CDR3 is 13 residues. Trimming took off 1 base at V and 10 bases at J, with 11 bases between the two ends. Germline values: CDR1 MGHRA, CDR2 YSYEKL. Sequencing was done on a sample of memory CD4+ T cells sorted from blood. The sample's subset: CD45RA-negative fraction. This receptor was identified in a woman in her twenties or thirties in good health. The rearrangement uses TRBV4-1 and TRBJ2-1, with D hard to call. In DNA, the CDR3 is TGCGCCAGCAGCCAAGCCAAGGGTGGCGAGCAGTTCTTC. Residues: CASSQAKGGEQFF.